The 8 T cell receptor beta chains below were found in one sample sequenced in a study of T cells in localized non-small cell lung cancer. The method was immunoSEQ multiplex PCR; TCRdb's version includes in-frame clones alone and lacks a portion of them. The sample has roughly 39,000 clones, approximately 86% seen once. This sample comprised peripheral blood, obtained before any cancer treatment. The receptors stem from a man aged 18 to 50 with stage I lung adenocarcinoma.

This chain links TRBV11-2 with TRBJ2-7; D remains ambiguous. V gave up 5 bases and J gave up 2 bases, with 13 bases separating them. The CDR3 spans 14 residues. From germline, CDR1 is SGHAT and CDR2 FQNNGV. The CDR3 reads CASSLNSGAYEQYF. The CDR3 DNA reads as TGTGCCAGCAGCCTTAACTCAGGAGCCTACGAGCAGTACTTC.

V and J are TRBV28 and TRBJ1-2; tentative D call: TRBD1 (5 bases). Per the germline V gene, CDR1 is MDHEN and CDR2 is SYDVKM. V was trimmed by 7 bases and J by 7 bases, leaving 13 bases between them. CDR3 length: 12 residues. CDR3 residues: CASTPGPSGYTF. CDR3 DNA: TGTGCCAGCACCCCAGGGCCATCTGGCTACACCTTC.

The genes are TRBV7-3 and TRBJ1-2; D gene uncertain. CDR1 and CDR2 (germline): SGHTA, FQGTGA. The CDR3 is 12 amino acids. The V gene lost 2 bases and the J gene lost 8 bases, with 9 bases spanning the gap. The CDR3 reads CASSLGREGYTF. The CDR3 nucleotides read TGTGCCAGCAGCTTAGGACGCGAGGGCTACACCTTC.

This clone has just one count. CDR3 nucleotide sequence: TGTGCTAGTGGTCCTGGAGGGGGACTAGCGGGGTTAGAGACCCAGTACTTC. It specifies CASGPGGGLAGLETQYF. The J gene is TRBJ2-5, the V gene TRBV12-5; 13 bases are shared with TRBD2. This CDR3 is 17 amino acids long. With 5 bases clipped from V and 4 bases from J, the junction kept 10 bases outside the gene matches. Germline lookup yields CDR1 LGHNT and CDR2 FRNRAP.

This chain connects TRBV4-2 to TRBJ2-2; 9 bases agree with TRBD2. The CDR3 totals 17 residues. With 0 bases clipped from V and 7 bases from J, the junction kept 9 bases outside the gene matches. CDR1 and CDR2 (germline): LGHNA, YNFKEQ. The CDR3 is CASSQEPSGGLGGELFF. Here the CDR3 DNA reads TGTGCCAGCAGCCAAGAACCCAGCGGGGGGCTGGGCGGGGAGCTGTTTTTT.

This chain uses TRBV7-2 with TRBJ1-4; tentative D call: TRBD1 (5 bases). V lost 5 bases, J lost 6 bases, and 13 bases lay in between. Germline V gives CDR1 SGHTA, CDR2 FQGNSA. The CDR3 has 14 amino acids. For the CDR3, the DNA is TGTGCCAGCAGCCCTAGAGGGGCGGATGAAAAACTGTTTTTT. It specifies CASSPRGADEKLFF. The full variable domain, in which reference TRBV7-2 and TRBJ1-4 provide the parts outside the CDR3, is GAGVSQSPSNKVTEKGKDVELRCDPISGHTALYWYRQSLGQGLEFLIYFQGNSAPDKSGLPSDRFSAERTGGSVSTLTIQRTQQEDSAVYLCASSPRGADEKLFFGSGTQLSVL.

The chain recombines TRBV18 with TRBJ2-2; 13 nucleotides align to TRBD2. The length of the CDR3 is 18 residues. Germline CDR1 and CDR2: KGHSH and LQKENI. Germline trimming cut 3 bases from V and 3 bases from J; bases unmatched to any gene: 7. The CDR3 loop is CASSPGTSGAFDTGELFF. The CDR3 DNA is TGTGCCAGCTCACCTGGGACTAGCGGGGCATTTGACACCGGGGAGCTGTTTTTT.

The V call is TRBV28, the J call TRBJ1-2; possibly TRBD1 for D (6 bases). The germline CDR1 and CDR2 sequences are MDHEN and SYDVKM. Trimming removed 6 bases at V and 4 bases at J, with 15 bases between. This CDR3 is built from 14 residues. CDR3 in amino acids: CASRSQGNRYGYTF. Written as DNA, the CDR3 is TGTGCCAGCAGGTCCCAGGGGAATCGCTATGGCTACACCTTC.